This T cell receptor beta chain was captured in a study of post-analysis software for immune sequencing data. Study information: Both relapsing-remitting and secondary progressive multiple sclerosis featured among the disease courses, as did progressive-relapsing multiple sclerosis.

Study outcomes and limitations: The study found significantly lower normalized Chao1 diversity in multiple sclerosis patients than in controls. F measure showed strong co-clustering of same-batch samples. Five or six TRBV segments, TRBV5-6, TRBV5-1 and TRBV20-1 among them, were found more frequent in patients than controls.

On this clonotype itself: Its specificity is not known.

Germline V CDR1 and CDR2: DFQATT, SNEGSKA (reference sequence). The CDR3 contains 14 residues. The TCR beta cDNA libraries contained unique molecular identifiers. When 1 to 10 million T cells were used, they gave roughly 500,000 cDNA molecules. TCRdb processed the PCR reads anew with MiXCR; each CDR3 protein has one entry. In the table there are about 820,000 distinct CDR3 sequences, around 53% of which are singletons. The specimen was blood. This receptor was obtained from a girl aged 10 to 17 with multiple sclerosis. The rearrangement uses TRBV20-1 and TRBJ2-7, with D perhaps assigned TRBD1 or TRBD2 (6 bases each). The CDR3 reads CSVPPGAHSYEQYF. CDR3 nucleotide sequence: TGCAGCGTCCCCCCGGGGGCGCACTCCTACGAGCAGTACTTC.